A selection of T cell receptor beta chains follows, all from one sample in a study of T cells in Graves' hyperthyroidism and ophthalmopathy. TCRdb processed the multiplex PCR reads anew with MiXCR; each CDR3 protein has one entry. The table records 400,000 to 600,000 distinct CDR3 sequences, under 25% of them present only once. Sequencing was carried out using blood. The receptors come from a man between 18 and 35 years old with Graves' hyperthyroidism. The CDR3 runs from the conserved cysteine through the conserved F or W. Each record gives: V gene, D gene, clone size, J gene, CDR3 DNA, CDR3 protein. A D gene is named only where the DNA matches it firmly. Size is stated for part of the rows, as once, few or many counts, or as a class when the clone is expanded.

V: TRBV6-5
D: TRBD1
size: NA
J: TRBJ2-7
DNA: TGTGCCAGCAGTTGGATCGACAGGGACCACGAGCAGTACTTC
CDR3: CASSWIDRDHEQYF

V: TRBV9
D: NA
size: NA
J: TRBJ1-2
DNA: TGTGCCAGCAGCCCTGGACGGTCGAATTACTATGGCTACACCTTC
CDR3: CASSPGRSNYYGYTF

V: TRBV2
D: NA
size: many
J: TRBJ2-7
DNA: TGTGCCACCTCCGTGCCCCGCAAGGCCCACGAGCAGTACTTC
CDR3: CATSVPRKAHEQYF

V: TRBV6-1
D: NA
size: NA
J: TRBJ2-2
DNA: TGTGCCAGCAGGCGTACCGGGGAGCTGTCTTTT
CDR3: CASRRTGELSF

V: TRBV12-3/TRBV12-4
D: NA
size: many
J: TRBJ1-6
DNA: TGTGCCAGCAGCCCAGGGACACCGTATAATTCACCCCTCCACTTT
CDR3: CASSPGTPYNSPLHF

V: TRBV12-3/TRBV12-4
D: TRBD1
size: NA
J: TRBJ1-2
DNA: TGTGCCAGCAGCCCCGGGACAGGGGGCCGGACGGGCTACACCTTC
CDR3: CASSPGTGGRTGYTF

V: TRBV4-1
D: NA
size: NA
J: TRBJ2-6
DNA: TGCGCCAGCAGCCCCCGGGACCGTAGCTCTGGGGCCAACGTCCTGACTTTC
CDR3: CASSPRDRSSGANVLTF

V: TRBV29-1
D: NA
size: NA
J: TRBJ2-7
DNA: TGCAGCGTTGAAGATTGTGGAGGAATCACTCAGGCCTACGAGCAGTACTTC
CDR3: CSVEDCGGITQAYEQYF

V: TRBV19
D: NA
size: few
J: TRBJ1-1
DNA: TGTGCCAGTAGTATGTTGAAATCTCCGGGGAACACTGAAGCTTTCTTT
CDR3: CASSMLKSPGNTEAFF

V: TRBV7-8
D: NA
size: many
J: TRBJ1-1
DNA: TGTGCCAGCAGCTTAGTAGGAGGGACCCCCACTGAAGCTTTCTTT
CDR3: CASSLVGGTPTEAFF

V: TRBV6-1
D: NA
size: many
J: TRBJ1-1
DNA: TGTGCCAGCTCCACCGAGGGAGGAGGCACTGAAGCTTTCTTT
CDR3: CASSTEGGGTEAFF

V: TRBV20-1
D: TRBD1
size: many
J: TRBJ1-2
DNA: TGCAGTGCTAGAGTTAAGGACAGGGGGCCCTATGGCTACACCTTC
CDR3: CSARVKDRGPYGYTF

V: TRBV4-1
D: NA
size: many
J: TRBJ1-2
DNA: TGCGCCAGCAGCCAAGCAGGGACGGACCTCTATGGCTACACCTTC
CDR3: CASSQAGTDLYGYTF

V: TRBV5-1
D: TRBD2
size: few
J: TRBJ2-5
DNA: TGCGCCAGCAGCAAACAGCTAGCGGGGAGGTCAGAGACCCAGTACTTC
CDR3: CASSKQLAGRSETQYF

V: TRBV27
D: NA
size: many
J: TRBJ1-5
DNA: TGTGCCAGCAGTGAACACGGGGGACAGCCCCAGCATTTT
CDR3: CASSEHGGQPQHF

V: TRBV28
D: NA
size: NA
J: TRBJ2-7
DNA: TGTGCCAGCAGTGCCTTTAGGGGACGCTACGAGCAGTACTTC
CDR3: CASSAFRGRYEQYF

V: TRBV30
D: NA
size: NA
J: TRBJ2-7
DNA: TGTGCCTGGAAGCGGGTCGTCTCCTACGATCAGTACTTC
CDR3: CAWKRVVSYDQYF

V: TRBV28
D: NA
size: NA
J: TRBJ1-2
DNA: TGTGCCAGCAGTTTCCCGGATTATGGCTACACCTTC
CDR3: CASSFPDYGYTF

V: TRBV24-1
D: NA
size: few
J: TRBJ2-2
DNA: TGTGCCACCAGTTTCAGGGATAACACCGGGGAGCTGTTTTTT
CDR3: CATSFRDNTGELFF

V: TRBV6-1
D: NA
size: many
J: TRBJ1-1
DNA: TGTGCCAGCAGCTCTCTTCTATGGGGCCAAAACACTGAAGCTTTCTTT
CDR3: CASSSLLWGQNTEAFF

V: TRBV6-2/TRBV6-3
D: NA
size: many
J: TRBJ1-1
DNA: TGTGCCAGCAGTTACGAGGGGGTCGGATACACTGAAGCTTTCTTT
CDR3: CASSYEGVGYTEAFF

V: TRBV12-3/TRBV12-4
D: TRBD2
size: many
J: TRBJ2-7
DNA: TGTGCCAGCAGTTTCGGCGGGGGGTTGTACTACGAGCAGTACTTC
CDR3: CASSFGGGLYYEQYF

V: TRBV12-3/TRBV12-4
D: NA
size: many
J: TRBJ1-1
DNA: TGTGCCAGCAGTTTACTAGGGGCTGAAGCTTTCTTT
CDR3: CASSLLGAEAFF

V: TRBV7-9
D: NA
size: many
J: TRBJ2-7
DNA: TGTGCCAGCAGCTTAGGCGGGGTCGGCTACGAGCAGTACTTC
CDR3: CASSLGGVGYEQYF

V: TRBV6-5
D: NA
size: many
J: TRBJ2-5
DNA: TGTGCCAGCAGTTACGATCACGGGCGGGAGACCCAGTACTTC
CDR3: CASSYDHGRETQYF

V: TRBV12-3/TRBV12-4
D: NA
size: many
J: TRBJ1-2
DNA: TGTGCCAGCAGTAACCGGACAGCCCAAGGGGGCTACACCTTC
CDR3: CASSNRTAQGGYTF

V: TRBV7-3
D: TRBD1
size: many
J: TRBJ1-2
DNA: TGTGCCGGCCTAAAACCGGGACAGGGGTATGGCTACACCTTC
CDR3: CAGLKPGQGYGYTF

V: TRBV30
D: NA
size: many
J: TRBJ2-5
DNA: TGTGCCTGGAGTCGCTTCGGGGAGACCCAGTACTTC
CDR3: CAWSRFGETQYF

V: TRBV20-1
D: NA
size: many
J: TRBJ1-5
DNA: TGCAGTGCTAGAGGCGTCGGAAGCAATCAGCCCCAGCATTTT
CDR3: CSARGVGSNQPQHF

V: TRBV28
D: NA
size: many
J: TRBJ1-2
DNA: NA
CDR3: CASSSSTGKYGYTF

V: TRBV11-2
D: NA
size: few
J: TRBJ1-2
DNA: TGTGCCAGCAGCCCCCCGGGACGGCTAGGGGGCTACACCTTC
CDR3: CASSPPGRLGGYTF

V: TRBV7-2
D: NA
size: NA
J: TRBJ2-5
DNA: TGTGCCAGCAGCTTATGGCAAGTCCAAGAGACCCAGTACTTC
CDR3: CASSLWQVQETQYF

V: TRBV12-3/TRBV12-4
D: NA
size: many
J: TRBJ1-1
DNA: TGTGCCAGCAGTCTTATTCTGAGCACTGAAGCTTTCTTT
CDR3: CASSLILSTEAFF

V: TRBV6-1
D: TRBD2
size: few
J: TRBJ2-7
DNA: TGTGCCAGCAGTGAACATACGGGGGGCTACGAGCAGTACTTC
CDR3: CASSEHTGGYEQYF

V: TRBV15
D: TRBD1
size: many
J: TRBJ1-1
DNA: TGTGCCACCAGCAGAGCCTCTACAGGGGACACTGAAGCTTTCTTT
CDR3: CATSRASTGDTEAFF

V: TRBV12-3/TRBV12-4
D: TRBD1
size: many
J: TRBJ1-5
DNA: TGTGCCAGCAGACACTCAGACAGGGGTCGGGGTCAGCCCCAGCATTTT
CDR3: CASRHSDRGRGQPQHF

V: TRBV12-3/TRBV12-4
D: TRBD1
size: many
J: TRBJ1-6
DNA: TGTGCCAGCAGCCCGACAGGGGGCTTATCACCCCTCCACTTT
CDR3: CASSPTGGLSPLHF

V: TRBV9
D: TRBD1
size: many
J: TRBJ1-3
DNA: TGTGCCAGCAGCGTTGAGGGGGCGCGGGGAAACACCATATATTTT
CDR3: CASSVEGARGNTIYF

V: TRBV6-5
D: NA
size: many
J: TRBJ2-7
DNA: TGTGCCAGCCGTTATACACACGAGCAGTACTTC
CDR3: CASRYTHEQYF

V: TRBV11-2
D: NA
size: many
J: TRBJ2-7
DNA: TGTGCCAGCAGCTACCCGAAAGGGGACGAGGATTACGAGCAGTACTTC
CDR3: CASSYPKGDEDYEQYF

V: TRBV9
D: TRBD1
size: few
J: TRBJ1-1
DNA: TGTGCCAGCAGCGCGGGACAGGGAAGGAACACTGAAGCTTTCTTT
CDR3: CASSAGQGRNTEAFF

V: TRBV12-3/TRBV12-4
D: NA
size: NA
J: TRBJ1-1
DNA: TGTGCCAGCAGTTTTACGGGTAGGACTGAAGCTTTCTTT
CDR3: CASSFTGRTEAFF

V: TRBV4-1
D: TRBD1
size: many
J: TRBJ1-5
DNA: TGCGCCAGCAGCCAAACGACAGGGGGAATGGTTCAGCCCCAGCATTTT
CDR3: CASSQTTGGMVQPQHF

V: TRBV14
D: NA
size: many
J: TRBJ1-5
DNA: TGTGCCAGCAGCCAAGATTTCGCGGGGCCCCAGCATTTT
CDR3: CASSQDFAGPQHF

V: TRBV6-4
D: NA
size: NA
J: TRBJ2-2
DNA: TGTGCCAGCAATGACAGTGACACCGGGGAGCTGTTTTTT
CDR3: CASNDSDTGELFF